Reported below is one T cell receptor (beta chain). The CDR3 is made up of 14 amino acids. Germline V gene data show CDR1 as MNHEY and CDR2 as SMNVEV (reference sequence). V shed 4 bases and J shed 1 base, with 10 bases lying between them. The record originates from a study of blood T cell repertoires in COVID-19. In the study overall: The analysed material was cDNA or gDNA that came from T cells, B-cell-depleted T cells, or PBMCs.

All enrollees were roughly 18 to 89 years old and from about 25 US areas. The repertoire was sequenced with immunoSEQ multiplex PCR; TCRdb's copy has only in-frame clones and lacks some. The data show fewer than 400,000 clones, roughly 90% seen once. This sequence joins TRBV27 and TRBJ1-1; D unresolved. The clonotype was recovered from a woman in her 30s who had been exposed to COVID-19. The source material was PBMCs or T cells enriched from blood (not recorded which). The CDR3 nucleotides are TGTGCCAGCAGTTCTAACGCGTGGAACACTGAAGCTTTCTTT. Translating gives CASSSNAWNTEAFF.